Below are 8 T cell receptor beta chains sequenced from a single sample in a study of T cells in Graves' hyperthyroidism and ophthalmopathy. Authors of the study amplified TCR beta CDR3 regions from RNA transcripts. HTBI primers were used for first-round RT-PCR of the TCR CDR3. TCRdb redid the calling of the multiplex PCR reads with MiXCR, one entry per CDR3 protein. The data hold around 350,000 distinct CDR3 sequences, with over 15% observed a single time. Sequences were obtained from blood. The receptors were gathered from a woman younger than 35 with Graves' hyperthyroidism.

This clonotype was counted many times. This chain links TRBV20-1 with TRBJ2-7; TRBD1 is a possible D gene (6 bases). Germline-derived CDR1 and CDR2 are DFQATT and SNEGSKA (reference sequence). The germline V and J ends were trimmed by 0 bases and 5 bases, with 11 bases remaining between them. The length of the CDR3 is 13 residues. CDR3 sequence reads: CSAREQGHDEQYF. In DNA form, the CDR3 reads TGCAGTGCTAGAGAACAGGGCCACGACGAGCAGTACTTC.

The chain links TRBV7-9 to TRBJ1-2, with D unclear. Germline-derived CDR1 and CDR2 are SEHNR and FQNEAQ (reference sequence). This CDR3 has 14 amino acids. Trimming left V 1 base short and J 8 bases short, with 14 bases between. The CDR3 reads CASSLGAVRGGYTF. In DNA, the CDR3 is TGTGCCAGCAGCTTAGGGGCGGTGCGCGGGGGCTACACCTTC.

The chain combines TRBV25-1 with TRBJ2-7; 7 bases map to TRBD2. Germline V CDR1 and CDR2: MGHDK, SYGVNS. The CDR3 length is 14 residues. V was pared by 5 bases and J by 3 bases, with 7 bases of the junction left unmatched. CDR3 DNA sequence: TGTGCCAGCAGTTTATATGGGGAGGGCTACGAGCAGTACTTC. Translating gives CASSLYGEGYEQYF.

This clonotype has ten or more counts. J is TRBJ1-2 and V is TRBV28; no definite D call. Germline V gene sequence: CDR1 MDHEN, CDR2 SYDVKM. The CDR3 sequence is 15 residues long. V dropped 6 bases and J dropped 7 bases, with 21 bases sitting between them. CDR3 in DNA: TGTGCCAGCAGCCTCCGCGAAGATTGGTTTCTTGGCTACACCTTC. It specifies CASSLREDWFLGYTF.

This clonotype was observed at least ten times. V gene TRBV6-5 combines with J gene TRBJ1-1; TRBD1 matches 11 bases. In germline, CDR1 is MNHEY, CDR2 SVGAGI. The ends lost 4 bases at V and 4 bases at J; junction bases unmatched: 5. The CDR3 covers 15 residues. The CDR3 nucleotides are TGTGCCAGCAGTTCTGGACAGGGGGCCAGCACTGAAGCTTTCTTT. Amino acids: CASSSGQGASTEAFF.

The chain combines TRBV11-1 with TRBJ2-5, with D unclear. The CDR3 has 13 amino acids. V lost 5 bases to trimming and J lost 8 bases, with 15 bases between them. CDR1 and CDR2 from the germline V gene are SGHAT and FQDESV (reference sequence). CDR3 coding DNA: TGTGCCAGCAGCCGATGGACCCTCGACACCCAGTACTTC. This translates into CASSRWTLDTQYF.

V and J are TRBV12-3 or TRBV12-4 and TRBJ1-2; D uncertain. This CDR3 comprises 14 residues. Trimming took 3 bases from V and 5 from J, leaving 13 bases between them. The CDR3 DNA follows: TGTGCCAGCAGTTTTATTACACCGGGGTATGGCTACACCTTC. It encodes CASSFITPGYGYTF.

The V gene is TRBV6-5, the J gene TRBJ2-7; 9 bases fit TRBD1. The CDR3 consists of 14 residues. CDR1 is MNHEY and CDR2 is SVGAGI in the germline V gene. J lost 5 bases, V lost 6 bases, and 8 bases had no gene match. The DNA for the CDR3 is TGTGCCAGCAGCTTAAACAGGGGGCCCGACGAGCAGTACTTC. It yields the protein CASSLNRGPDEQYF.